Described below is a single TCR beta chain sequence and its context. Its antigen is unidentified. With 4 bases clipped from V and 4 bases from J, the junction kept 15 bases outside the gene matches. The germline V gene has CDR1 MGHRA and CDR2 YSYEKL. The CDR3 is 19 amino acids. The data were taken from a study of cytomegalovirus exposure and HLA in healthy donors. Profiled with immunoSEQ multiplex PCR; TCRdb holds only in-frame clones, not every one. The sample shows some 140,000 clones, 86% of them seen only once. General observations from the study: Among TCR beta chains, those listed as cytomegalovirus-associated numbered fewer than 200. Among TCR sequences, most were rare, though some public TCRs appeared in many donors.

V is TRBV4-1 and J is TRBJ2-1, with 11 bases matching TRBD2. The TCR comes from a man aged 18 to 29 in good health and CMV-seropositive. Sequencing used PBMCs. The CDR3 sequence: CASSPLGVTSGGQYNEQFF. In nucleotides, the CDR3 is TGCGCCAGCAGCCCCCTCGGGGTTACTAGCGGGGGCCAATACAATGAGCAGTTCTTC.